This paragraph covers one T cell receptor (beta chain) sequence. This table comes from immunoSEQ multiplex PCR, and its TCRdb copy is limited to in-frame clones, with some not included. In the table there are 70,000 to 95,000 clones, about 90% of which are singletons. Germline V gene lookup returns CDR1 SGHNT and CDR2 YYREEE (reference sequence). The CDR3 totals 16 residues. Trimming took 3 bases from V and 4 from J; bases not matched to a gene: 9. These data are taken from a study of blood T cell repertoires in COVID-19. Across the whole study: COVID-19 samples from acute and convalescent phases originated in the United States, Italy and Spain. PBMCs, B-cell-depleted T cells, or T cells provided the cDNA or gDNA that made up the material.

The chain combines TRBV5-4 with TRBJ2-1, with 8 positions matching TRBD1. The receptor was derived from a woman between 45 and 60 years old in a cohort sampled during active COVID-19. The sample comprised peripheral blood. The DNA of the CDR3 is TGTGCCAGCAGCTCCGGACAGGGTGGGGGATACAATGAGCAGTTCTTC. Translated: CASSSGQGGGYNEQFF.